The entry below gives a single TCR beta chain sequence along with its context. The CDR3 is 14 amino acids. V was shortened by 7 bases and J by 5 bases, with 15 bases between the two germline ends. Germline CDR1 is MDHEN and CDR2 is SYDVKM. The source of the sample is a study of blood T cell repertoires in COVID-19. At the level of the study: T cells, B-cell-depleted T cells, or PBMCs provided the cDNA or gDNA that served as material.

Participants spanned ages about 18 to 100 years and resided in roughly 22 US areas. Assignment of participants to cohorts was predicated upon participant-reported clinical history. The method was immunoSEQ multiplex PCR; TCRdb's version includes in-frame clones alone and lacks a portion of them. The table lists approximately 200,000 clones, about four fifths of them singletons. Material: PBMCs or T cells enriched from blood (not recorded which). The clonotype originates from a man aged 35 to 55 who had recovered from COVID-19. The chain is built from TRBV28 and TRBJ1-5; no clear D gene. CDR3 protein: CASTSNSGDQPQHF. The CDR3 coding sequence is TGTGCCAGCACTTCCAATTCCGGGGATCAGCCCCAGCATTTT.